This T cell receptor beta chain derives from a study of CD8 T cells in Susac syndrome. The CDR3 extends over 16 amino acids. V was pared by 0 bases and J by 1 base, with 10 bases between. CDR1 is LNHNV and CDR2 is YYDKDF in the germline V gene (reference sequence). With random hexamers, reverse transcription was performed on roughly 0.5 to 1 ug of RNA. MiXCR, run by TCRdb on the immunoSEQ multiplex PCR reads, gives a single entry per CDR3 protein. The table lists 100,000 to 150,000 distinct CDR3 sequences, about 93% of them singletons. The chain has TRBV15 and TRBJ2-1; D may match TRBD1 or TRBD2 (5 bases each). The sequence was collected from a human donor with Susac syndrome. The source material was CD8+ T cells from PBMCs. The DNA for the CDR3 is TGTGCCACCAGCAGAGATTTGGGGGAATCCTACAATGAGCAGTTCTTC. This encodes CATSRDLGESYNEQFF. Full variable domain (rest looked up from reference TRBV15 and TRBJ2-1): DAMVIQNPRYQVTQFGKPVTLSCSQTLNHNVMYWYQQKSSQAPKLLFHYYDKDFNNEADTPDNFQSRRPNTSFCFLDIRSPGLGDTAMYLCATSRDLGESYNEQFFGPGTRLTVL.